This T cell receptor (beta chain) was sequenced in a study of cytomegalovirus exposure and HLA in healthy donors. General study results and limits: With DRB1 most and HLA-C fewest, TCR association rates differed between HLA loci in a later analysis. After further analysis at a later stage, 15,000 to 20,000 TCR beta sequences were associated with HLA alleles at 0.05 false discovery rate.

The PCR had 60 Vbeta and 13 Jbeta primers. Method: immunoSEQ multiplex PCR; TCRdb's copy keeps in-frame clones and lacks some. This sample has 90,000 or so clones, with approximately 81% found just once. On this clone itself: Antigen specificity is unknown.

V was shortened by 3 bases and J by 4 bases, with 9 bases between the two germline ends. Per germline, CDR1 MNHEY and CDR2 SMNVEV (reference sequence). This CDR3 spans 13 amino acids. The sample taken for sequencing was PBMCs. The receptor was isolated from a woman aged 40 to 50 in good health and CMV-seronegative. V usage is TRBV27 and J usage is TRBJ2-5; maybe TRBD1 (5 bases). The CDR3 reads CASSLGRVETQYF. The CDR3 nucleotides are TGTGCCAGCAGTTTGGGCAGGGTAGAGACCCAGTACTTC.